This T cell receptor (delta chain) was recovered during a study of γδ T cells in repeated Plasmodium falciparum infection. The overall study: Malian children with intense seasonal malaria exposure were compared with matched Australian children.

TCRdb reprocessed the multiplex PCR reads through CATT. In the table there are about 93,000 delta-chain clones, 0.8% to 1% of which are singletons. The germline V gene has CDR1 TSWWSYY and CDR2 QGS. The CDR3 is 21 amino acids. V shed 0 bases, J shed 7 bases, and the junction held 20 bases outside the gene matches. Flow sorting of PBMC yielded separate Vgamma9/Vdelta2+ and Vdelta2-negative gammadelta T cell populations for bulk repertoire analysis. This clone turned up a few times. TCRdb's listed protein matches a much larger clone and diverges from this DNA's translation at residue 16, likely through a read error; the protein shown comes from the DNA.

Sequencing was done on a sample of gamma-delta T cells from blood. This sequence was found in a pool of human donors (malaria-infected and uninfected, not separated). The chain recombines TRDV1 with TRDJ1; TRDD3 matches at 13 bases. Matching the DNA to germline supplied the J gene, which TCRdb does not give. CDR3 DNA sequence: TGTGCTCTTGGGGAACTACCGTCCTTCCTACTGGGGGATACGCTCCCCGGTAAACTCATCTTT. Translated, it gives CALGELPSFLLGDTLPGKLIF.